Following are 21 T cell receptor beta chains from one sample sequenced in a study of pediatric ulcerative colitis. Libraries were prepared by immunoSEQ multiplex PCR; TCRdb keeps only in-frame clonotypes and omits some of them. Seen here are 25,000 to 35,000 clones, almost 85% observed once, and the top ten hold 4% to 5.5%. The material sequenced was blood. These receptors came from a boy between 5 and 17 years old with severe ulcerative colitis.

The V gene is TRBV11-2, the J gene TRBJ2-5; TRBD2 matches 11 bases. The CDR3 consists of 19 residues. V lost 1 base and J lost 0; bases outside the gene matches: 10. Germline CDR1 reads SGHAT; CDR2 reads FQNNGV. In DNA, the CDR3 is TGTGCCAGCAGCTTAGGGACTAGCGGGCCACTAAAATACCAAGAGACCCAGTACTTC. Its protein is CASSLGTSGPLKYQETQYF.

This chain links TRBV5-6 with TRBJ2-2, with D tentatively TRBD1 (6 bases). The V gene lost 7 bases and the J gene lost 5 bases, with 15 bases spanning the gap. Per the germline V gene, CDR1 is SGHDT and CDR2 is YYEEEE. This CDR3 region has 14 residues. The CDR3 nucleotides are TGTGCCAGCTGGGGGACACAGTGGACCGGGGAGCTGTTTTTT. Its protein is CASWGTQWTGELFF.

In nucleotides, the CDR3 is TGTGCCAGCAGTGAAGCCTACGAGCAGTACTTC. This gives the protein CASSEAYEQYF. The rearrangement joins TRBV6-1 to TRBJ2-7; D unresolved. Trimming removed 0 bases from V and 3 bases from J, with 0 bases in between. The germline CDR1 and CDR2 sequences are MNHNS and SASEGT. This CDR3 spans 11 amino acids.

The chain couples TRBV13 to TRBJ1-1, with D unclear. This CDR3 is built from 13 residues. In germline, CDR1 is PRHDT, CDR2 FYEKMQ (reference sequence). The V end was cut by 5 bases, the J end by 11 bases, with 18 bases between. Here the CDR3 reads CASSTDGLMWAFF. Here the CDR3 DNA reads TGTGCCAGCAGCACGGACGGCCTCATGTGGGCTTTCTTT.

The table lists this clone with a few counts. This CDR3 is CASSDGGALNYGYTF. For the CDR3, the DNA is TGTGCCAGCAGCGATGGTGGGGCACTAAACTATGGCTACACCTTC. This chain uses TRBV9 with TRBJ1-2; D might be TRBD1 (5 bases). V lost 3 bases and J lost 2, with 14 bases in between. Germline loops: CDR1 SGDLS, CDR2 YYNGEE. The CDR3 runs to 15 residues.

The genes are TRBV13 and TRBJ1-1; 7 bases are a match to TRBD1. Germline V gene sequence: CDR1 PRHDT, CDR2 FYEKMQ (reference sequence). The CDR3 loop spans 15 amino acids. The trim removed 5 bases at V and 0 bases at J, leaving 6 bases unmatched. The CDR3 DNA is TGTGCCAGCAGCAGGGGGGACAGACTGAACACTGAAGCTTTCTTT. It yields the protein CASSRGDRLNTEAFF.

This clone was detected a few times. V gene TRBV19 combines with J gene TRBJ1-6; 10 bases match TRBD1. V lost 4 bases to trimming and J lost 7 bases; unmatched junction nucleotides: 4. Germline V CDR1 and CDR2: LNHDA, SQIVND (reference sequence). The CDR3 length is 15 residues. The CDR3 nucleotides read TGTGCCAGTAGTAGGGACAGGGGCTCCAATTCACCCCTCCACTTT. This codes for CASSRDRGSNSPLHF.

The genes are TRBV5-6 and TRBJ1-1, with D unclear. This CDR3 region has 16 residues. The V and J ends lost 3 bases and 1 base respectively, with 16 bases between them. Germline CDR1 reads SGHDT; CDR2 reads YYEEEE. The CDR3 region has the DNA TGTGCCAGCAGCTGGAAGGTCCCGAGAGAGAACACTGAAGCTTTCTTT. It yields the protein CASSWKVPRENTEAFF.

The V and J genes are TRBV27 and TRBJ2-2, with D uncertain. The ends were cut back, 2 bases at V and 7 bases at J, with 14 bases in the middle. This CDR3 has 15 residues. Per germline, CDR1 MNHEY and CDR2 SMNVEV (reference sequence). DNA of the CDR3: TGTGCCAGCAGTTTAAAGCAGCCTCCGCTCGGGGAGCTGTTTTTT. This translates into CASSLKQPPLGELFF.

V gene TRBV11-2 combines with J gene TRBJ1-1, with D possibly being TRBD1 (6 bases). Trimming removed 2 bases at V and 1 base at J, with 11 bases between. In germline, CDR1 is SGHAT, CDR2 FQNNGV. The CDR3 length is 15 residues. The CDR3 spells CASSLRGARNTEAFF. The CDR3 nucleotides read TGTGCCAGCAGCTTAAGGGGGGCCCGGAACACTGAAGCTTTCTTT.

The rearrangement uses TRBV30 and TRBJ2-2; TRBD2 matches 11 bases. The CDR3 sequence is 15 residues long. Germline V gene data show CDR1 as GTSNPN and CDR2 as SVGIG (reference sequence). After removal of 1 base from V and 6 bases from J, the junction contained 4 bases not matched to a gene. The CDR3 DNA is TGTGCCTGGAGTGGTAGCGGGGGGGCCGCCGGGGAGCTGTTTTTT. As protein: CAWSGSGGAAGELFF.

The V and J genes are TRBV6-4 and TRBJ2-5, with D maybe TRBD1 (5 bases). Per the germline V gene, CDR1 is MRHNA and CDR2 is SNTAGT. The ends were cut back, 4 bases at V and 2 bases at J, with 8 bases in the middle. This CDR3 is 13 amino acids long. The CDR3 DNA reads TGTGCCAGCAGTGTGACAGCACAAGAGACCCAGTACTTC. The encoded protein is CASSVTAQETQYF.

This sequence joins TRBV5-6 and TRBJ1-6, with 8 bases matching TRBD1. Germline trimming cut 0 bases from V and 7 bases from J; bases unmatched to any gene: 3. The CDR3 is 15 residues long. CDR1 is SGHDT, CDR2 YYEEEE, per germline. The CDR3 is CASSLEDRENSPLHF. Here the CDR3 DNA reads TGTGCCAGCAGCTTGGAGGACAGGGAAAATTCACCCCTCCACTTT.

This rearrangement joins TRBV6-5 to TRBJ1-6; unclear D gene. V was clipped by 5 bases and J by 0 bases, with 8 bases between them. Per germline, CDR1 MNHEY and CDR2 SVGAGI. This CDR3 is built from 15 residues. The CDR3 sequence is CASSTDGSYNSPLHF. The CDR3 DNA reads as TGTGCCAGCAGTACCGACGGCTCCTATAATTCACCCCTCCACTTT.

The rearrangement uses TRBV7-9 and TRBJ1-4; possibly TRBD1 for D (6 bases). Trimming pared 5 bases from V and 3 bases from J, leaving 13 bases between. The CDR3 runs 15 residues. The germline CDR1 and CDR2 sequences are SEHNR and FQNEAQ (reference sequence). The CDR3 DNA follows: TGTGCCAGCAGCCCACAGGGCTGGGCTAATGAAAAACTGTTTTTT. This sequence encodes CASSPQGWANEKLFF. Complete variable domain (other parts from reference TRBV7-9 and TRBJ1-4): DTGVSQNPRHKITKRGQNVTFRCDPISEHNRLYWYRQTLGQGPEFLTYFQNEAQLEKSRLLSDRFSAERPKGSFSTLEIQRTEQGDSAMYLCASSPQGWANEKLFFGSGTQLSVL.

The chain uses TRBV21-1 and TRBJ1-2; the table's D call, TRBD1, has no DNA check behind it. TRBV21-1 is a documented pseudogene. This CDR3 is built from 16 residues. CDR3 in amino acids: CASSGRLDSPLWGYTF. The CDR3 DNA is TGTGCCAGCAGCGGACGGCTTGACAGCCCCCTTTGGGGCTACACCTTC.

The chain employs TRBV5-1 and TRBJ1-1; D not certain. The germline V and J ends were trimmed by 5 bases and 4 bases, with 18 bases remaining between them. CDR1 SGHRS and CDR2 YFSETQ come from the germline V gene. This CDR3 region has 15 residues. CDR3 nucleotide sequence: TGCGCCAGCAGGCGGGTTGAGGTGTATGGCACTGAAGCTTTCTTT. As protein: CASRRVEVYGTEAFF.

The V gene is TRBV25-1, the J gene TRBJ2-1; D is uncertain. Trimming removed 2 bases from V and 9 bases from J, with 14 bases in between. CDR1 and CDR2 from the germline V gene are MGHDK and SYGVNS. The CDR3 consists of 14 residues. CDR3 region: CASSEVLPQGEQFF. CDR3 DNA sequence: TGTGCCAGCAGTGAAGTTTTGCCTCAAGGTGAGCAGTTCTTC.

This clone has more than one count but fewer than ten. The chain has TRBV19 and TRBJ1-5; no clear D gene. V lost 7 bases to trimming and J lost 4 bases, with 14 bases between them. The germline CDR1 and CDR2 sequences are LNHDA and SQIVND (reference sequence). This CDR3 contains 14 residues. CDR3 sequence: CASTGRLRNQPQHF. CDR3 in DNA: TGTGCCAGTACGGGAAGACTTAGGAATCAGCCCCAGCATTTT.

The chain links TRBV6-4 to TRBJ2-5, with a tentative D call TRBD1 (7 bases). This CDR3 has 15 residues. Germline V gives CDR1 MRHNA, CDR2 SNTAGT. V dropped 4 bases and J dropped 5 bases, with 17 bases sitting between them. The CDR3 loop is CASSGLAGGIETQYF. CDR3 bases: TGTGCCAGCAGTGGACTTGCAGGGGGGATCGAGACCCAGTACTTC.

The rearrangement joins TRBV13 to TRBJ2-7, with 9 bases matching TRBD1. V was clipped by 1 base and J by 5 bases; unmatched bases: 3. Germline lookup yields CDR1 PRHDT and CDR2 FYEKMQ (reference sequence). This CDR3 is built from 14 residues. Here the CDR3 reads CASSLVQGANEQYF. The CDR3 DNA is TGTGCCAGCAGCTTAGTACAGGGGGCGAACGAGCAGTACTTC.